The sequence of this TCR beta chain was determined in a study of neoadjuvant anti-PD-1 for oral cavity cancer (dated by TCRdb to 2020 to 2023). Concerning the study at large: Patients mostly received three to four biweekly doses of nivolumab at 3 mg/kg before curative-intent surgical resection. A fourth nivolumab dose was given around day 43 to patients without progression, and definitive surgical resection was performed in those patients on days 50-56. Responders were defined as patients with complete response, partial response or stable disease by RECIST 1.1; non-responders were defined as patients with progression. The parent correlative cohort had over ten patients and a response rate of about 35%. What the work shows at the level of the full study, not this receptor alone: Higher pretreatment blood Treg/Th17 ratios correlated with both higher pretreatment blood TCRbeta clonality and lower post-treatment tumor TCRbeta clonality. Within PBMCs, T cell clonality (Gini index) was significantly higher in non-responders than responders after neoadjuvant nivolumab. Only a few patients per response group were included in the TCR analyses, and the authors called for validation in larger cohorts.

For deep sequencing, each PBMC sample was run in six replicates, with libraries mostly built from approximately 520 ng of input genomic DNA. Following the manufacturer's instructions, the team built TCRbeta libraries using the immunoSEQ hsTCRbeta kit. The finished libraries were brought together in one pool at 2.5 to 3.5 nM, which was then read using an Illumina NovaSeq 6000 S4 flow cell. In the paper's pipeline: The immunoSEQ Analyzer handled quality control and preprocessing of the raw data. The analysis was limited to productive rearrangements, and each clonotype was defined by a unique CDR3 amino acid sequence. Repertoire clonality was estimated as the Gini-Simpson index, which was calculated using the R package tcR. Student's t test was used to compare Gini indices, and Pearson correlation was used to assess associations with tumor size change. The source is immuneACCESS, and TCRdb retained only in-frame sequences with V and J called. Part of the clones is not carried over; for the studies checked, unresolved V genes explain less than half of this, and the remainder is unexplained. Clone size and V and J calls were adopted from that table, with D and trimming inferred from the DNA. The sample data list fewer than 35,000 clones, and approximately 87% of these were observed just once. Roughly 4% of the sample is taken by the ten largest.

There are 14 amino acids in the CDR3, from cysteine to phenylalanine inclusive. Only the CDR3 part of the read is kept: 42 bases, read in frame from the first base. At the junction V is shortened by 11 bases and J by 5 bases, with 21 bases in between. CDR1 and CDR2 were assigned from the germline V gene (reference sequence) as MNHNY and SVGAGI. This clone appeared a few times. Its cognate antigen has yet to be identified. Per-nucleotide qualities are absent, and no much larger clonotype sits a single base away. The time point label, as the study defines it: before neoadjuvant nivolumab. Patients had been newly diagnosed with stage II-IVA oral cavity squamous cell carcinoma, and no prior systemic or radiation treatment had been given to the patients. The cohort consisted of patients with HPV-negative, locally advanced oral cavity squamous cell carcinoma. Peripheral blood mononuclear cells were analyzed directly and were not maintained or expanded in culture. The samples were obtained from a longitudinal correlative study of a single-arm phase II trial testing neoadjuvant nivolumab in oral cavity squamous cell carcinoma. Subject-matched pre- and post-treatment PBMCs and tumors from three responders and three non-responders were subjected to genomic DNA-based TCRbeta sequencing. Peripheral blood mononuclear cells were collected once before nivolumab treatment and again after treatment, at the time of surgery. The Maxwell RSC DNA from Cells kit was used to extract genomic DNA from PBMCs.

The chain is assembled from TRBV6-6 and TRBJ2-5, and TRBD2 may be the D gene, going by 6 matching bases. This clonotype was sampled from a person aged 40 to 85 with oral cavity squamous cell carcinoma. The specimen was PBMCs, collected before nivolumab (anti-PD-1) treatment. The nucleotide sequence reads TGTGCCTCCACGCGGGACTTACAGACCGAGACCCAGTACTTC. Translated, it gives CASTRDLQTETQYF.